This record looks at one T cell receptor (beta chain) sequence and its context. Only in-frame clones appear in the TCRdb table, and some are missing; sequencing was by immunoSEQ multiplex PCR. Altogether some 2 million clones are present, over 85% being singletons, with the ten largest covering around 1.2%. The record originates from a study of shared clonotypes between healthy human individuals. CD8 cells regarded as naive lacked CD45RO, were positively chosen for CCR7, and omitted terminally differentiated effector memory CD45RA+ cells. The source of this sequence is a man aged 18 to 30 in good health. Sequenced material: naive CD8+ T cells sorted from blood.

CDR3 DNA: TGCGCCAGCAGCCGAGGGGCAAACACAGATACGCAGTATTTT. The encoded protein is CASSRGANTDTQYF. This chain joins TRBV4-1 and TRBJ2-3, with D perhaps assigned TRBD1 or TRBD2 (5 bases each). V lost 4 bases and J lost 2, with 10 bases in between. The CDR3 contains 14 residues. Germline CDR1 is MGHRA and CDR2 is YSYEKL.